This TCR beta chain is from a study of CD8+CD57+ T cells in acquired aplastic anemia. On the study more broadly: The mean DNA yield obtained from sorted CD4+ and CD8+ cells came to about 3.2 ug.

Genomic DNA, serving as template, underwent TCR beta VDJ and CDR3 profiling. TCRdb re-analysed the reads in MiXCR, keeping a single row per CDR3 protein. The sample comprises approximately 180,000 distinct CDR3 sequences, 50% to 65% of which are singletons, and about 42% rests with the top ten. There are 15 residues in the CDR3. The V end lost 3 bases, the J end lost 8 bases, and 20 bases lay between the germline ends. CDR1 is SGDLS, CDR2 YYNGEE, per germline. In its sample, this clonotype was seen many times. CD8+CD57+ cell expansion had been shown by flow cytometry in patients chosen for sequencing.

The chain links TRBV9 to TRBJ1-2, with TRBD1 as a possible D gene (5 bases). The TCR originated in a human donor with aplastic anemia. Source material: sorted CD4+, CD8+, or CD8+CD57+ T cells (not recorded which) from PBMCs. As DNA, the CDR3 is TGTGCCAGCAGCGGCCCCGCCGTGGGGCGGATCGGCTACACCTTC. It translates to CASSGPAVGRIGYTF.